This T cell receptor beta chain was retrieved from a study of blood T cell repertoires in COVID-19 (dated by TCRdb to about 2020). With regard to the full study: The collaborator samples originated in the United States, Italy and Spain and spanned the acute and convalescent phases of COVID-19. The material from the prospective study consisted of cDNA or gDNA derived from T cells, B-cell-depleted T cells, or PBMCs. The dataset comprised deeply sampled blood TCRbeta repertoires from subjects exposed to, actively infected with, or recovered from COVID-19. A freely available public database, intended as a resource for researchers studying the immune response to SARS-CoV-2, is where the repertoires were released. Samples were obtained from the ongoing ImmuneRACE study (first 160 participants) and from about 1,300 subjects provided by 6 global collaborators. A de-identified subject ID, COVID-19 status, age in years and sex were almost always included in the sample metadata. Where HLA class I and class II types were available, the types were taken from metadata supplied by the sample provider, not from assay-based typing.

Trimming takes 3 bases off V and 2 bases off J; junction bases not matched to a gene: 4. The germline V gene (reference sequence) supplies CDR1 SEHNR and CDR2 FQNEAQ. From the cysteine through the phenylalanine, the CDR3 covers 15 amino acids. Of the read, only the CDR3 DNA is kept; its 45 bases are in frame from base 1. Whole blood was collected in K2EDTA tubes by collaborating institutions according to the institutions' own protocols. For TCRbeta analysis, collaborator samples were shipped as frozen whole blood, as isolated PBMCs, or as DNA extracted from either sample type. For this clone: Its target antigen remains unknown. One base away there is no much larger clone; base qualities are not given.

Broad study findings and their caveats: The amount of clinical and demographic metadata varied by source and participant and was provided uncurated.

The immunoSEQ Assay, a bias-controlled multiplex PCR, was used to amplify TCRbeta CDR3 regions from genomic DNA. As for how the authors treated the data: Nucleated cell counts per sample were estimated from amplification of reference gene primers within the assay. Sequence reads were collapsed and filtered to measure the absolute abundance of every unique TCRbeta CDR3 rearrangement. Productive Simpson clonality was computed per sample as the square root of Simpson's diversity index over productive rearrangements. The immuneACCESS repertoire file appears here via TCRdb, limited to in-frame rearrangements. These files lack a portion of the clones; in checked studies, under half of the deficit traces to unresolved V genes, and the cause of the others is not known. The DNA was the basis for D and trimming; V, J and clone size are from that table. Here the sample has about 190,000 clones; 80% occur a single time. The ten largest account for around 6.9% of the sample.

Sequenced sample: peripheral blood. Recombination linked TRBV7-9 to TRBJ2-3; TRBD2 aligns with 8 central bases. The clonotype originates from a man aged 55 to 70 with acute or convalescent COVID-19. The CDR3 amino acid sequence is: CASSLGGGYTDTQYF. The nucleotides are TGTGCCAGCAGCTTGGGCGGGGGGTACACAGATACGCAGTATTTT. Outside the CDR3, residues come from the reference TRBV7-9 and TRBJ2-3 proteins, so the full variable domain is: DTGVSQNPRHKITKRGQNVTFRCDPISEHNRLYWYRQTLGQGPEFLTYFQNEAQLEKSRLLSDRFSAERPKGSFSTLEIQRTEQGDSAMYLCASSLGGGYTDTQYFGPGTRLTVL.